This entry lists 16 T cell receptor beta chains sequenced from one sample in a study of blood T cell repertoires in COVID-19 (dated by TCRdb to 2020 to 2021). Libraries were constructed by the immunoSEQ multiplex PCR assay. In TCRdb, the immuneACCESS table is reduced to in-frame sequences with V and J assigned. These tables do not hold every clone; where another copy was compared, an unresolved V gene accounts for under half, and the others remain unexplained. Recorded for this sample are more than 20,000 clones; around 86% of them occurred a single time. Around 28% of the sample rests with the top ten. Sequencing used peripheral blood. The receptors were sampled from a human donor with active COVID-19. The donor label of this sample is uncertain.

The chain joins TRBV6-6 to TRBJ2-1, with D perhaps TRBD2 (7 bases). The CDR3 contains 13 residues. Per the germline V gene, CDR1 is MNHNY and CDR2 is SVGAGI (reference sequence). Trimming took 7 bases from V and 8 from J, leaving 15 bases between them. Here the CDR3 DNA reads TGTGCCAGCACTGACCGGGGGGCCGATGAGCAGTTCTTC. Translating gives CASTDRGADEQFF.

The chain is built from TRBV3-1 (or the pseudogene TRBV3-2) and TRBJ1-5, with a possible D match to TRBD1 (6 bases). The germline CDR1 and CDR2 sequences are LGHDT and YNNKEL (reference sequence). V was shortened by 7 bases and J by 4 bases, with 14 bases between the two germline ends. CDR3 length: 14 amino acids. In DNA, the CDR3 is TGTGCCAGCACCAAAGGGGGGGGGAATCAGCCCCAGCATTTT. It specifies CASTKGGGNQPQHF.

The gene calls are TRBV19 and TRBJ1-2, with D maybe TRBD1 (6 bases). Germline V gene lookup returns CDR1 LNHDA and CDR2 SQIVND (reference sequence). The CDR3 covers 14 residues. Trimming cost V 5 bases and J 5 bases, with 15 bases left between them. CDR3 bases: TGTGCCAGTAGTGGGGCACAGGGTGTTTATGGCTACACCTTC. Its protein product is CASSGAQGVYGYTF.

The CDR3 loop is CASSLKREQDTQYF. As DNA, the CDR3 is TGTGCCAGCAGCTTAAAACGGGAGCAAGATACGCAGTATTTT. The chain combines TRBV5-4 with TRBJ2-3; D may be TRBD2 (6 bases). The germline CDR1 and CDR2 sequences are SGHNT and YYREEE (reference sequence). Trimming removed 2 bases at V and 5 bases at J, with 12 bases between. The CDR3 is made up of 14 amino acids.

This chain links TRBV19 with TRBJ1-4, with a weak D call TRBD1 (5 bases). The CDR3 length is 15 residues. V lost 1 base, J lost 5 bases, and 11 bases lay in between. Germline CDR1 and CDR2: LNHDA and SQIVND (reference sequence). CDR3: CASSIGQGLNEKLFF. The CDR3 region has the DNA TGTGCCAGTAGTATAGGGCAGGGCCTAAATGAAAAACTGTTTTTT.

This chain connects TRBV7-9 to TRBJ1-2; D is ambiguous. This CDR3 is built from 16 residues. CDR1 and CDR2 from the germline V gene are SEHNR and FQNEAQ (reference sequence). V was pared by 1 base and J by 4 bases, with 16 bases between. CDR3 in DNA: TGTGCCAGCAGCTTAGTTGCGGGTACCGCCCTCTATGGCTACACCTTC. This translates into CASSLVAGTALYGYTF. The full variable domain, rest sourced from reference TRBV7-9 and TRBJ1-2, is DTGVSQNPRHKITKRGQNVTFRCDPISEHNRLYWYRQTLGQGPEFLTYFQNEAQLEKSRLLSDRFSAERPKGSFSTLEIQRTEQGDSAMYLCASSLVAGTALYGYTFGSGTRLTVV.

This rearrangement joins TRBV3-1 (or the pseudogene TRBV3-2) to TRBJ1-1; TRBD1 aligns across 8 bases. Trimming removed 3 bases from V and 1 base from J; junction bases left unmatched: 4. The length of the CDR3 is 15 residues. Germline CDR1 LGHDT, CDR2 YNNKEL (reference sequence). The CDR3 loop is CASSQSDRGNTEAFF. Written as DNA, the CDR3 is TGTGCCAGCAGCCAGTCAGACAGGGGGAACACTGAAGCTTTCTTT.

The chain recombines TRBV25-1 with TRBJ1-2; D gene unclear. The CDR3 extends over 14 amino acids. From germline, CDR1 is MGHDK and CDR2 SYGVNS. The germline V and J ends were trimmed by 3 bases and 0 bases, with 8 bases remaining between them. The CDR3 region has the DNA TGTGCCAGCAGTGAGGAGTCCACTAACTATGGCTACACCTTC. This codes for CASSEESTNYGYTF.

The DNA for the CDR3 is TGTGCCAGCAGCTTAAGGCGGGGCCTCAATTATAATTCACCCCTCCACTTT. This codes for CASSLRRGLNYNSPLHF. This sequence joins TRBV7-2 and TRBJ1-6; TRBD1 might be the D (5 bases). Trimming stripped 2 bases from V and 4 bases from J, with 15 bases between. Germline lookup yields CDR1 SGHTA and CDR2 FQGNSA. The CDR3 runs to 17 residues.

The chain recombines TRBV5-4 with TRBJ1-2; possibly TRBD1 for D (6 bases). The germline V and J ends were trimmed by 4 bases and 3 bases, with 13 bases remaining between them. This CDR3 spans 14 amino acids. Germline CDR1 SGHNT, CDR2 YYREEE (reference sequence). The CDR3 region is CASSEGQKDYGYTF. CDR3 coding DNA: TGTGCCAGCAGCGAGGGACAAAAGGACTATGGCTACACCTTC.

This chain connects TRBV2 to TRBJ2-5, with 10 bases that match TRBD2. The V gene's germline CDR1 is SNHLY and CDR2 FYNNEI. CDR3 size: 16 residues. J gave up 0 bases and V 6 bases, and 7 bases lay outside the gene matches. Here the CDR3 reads CASSPSSGGYQETQYF. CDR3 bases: TGTGCCAGCAGCCCCAGTAGCGGGGGGTACCAAGAGACCCAGTACTTC.

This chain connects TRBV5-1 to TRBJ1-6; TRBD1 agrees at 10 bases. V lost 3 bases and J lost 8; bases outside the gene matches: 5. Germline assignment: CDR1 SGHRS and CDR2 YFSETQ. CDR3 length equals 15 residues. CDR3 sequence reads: CASSSPGQGYSPLHF. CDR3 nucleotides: TGCGCCAGCAGCTCGCCGGGACAGGGGTATTCACCCCTCCACTTT.

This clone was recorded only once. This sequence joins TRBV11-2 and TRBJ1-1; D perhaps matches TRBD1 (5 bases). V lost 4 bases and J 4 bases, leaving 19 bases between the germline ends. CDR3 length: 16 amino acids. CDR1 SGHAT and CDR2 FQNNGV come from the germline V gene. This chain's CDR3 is CASSSTPAGVGTEAFF. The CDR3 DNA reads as TGTGCCAGCAGCTCGACACCGGCGGGGGTTGGCACTGAAGCTTTCTTT.

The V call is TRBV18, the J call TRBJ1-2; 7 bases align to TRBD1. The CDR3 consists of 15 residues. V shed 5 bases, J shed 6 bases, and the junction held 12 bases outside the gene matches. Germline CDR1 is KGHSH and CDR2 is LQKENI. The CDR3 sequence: CASSNIKRGRDGYTF. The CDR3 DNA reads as TGTGCCAGCTCAAACATTAAAAGGGGGCGGGATGGCTACACCTTC.

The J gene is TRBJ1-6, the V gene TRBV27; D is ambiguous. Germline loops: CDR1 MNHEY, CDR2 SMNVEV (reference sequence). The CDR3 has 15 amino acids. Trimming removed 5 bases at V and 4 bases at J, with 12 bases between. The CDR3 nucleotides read TGTGCCAGCAGTCCGGGGATGCAGTATAATTCACCCCTCCACTTT. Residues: CASSPGMQYNSPLHF.

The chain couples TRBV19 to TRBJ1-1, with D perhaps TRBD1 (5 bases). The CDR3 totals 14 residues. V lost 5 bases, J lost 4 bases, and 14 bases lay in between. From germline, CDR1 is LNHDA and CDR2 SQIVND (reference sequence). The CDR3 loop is CASSLDGGTTEAFF. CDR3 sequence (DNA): TGTGCCAGTAGTCTTGACGGGGGTACCACTGAAGCTTTCTTT.